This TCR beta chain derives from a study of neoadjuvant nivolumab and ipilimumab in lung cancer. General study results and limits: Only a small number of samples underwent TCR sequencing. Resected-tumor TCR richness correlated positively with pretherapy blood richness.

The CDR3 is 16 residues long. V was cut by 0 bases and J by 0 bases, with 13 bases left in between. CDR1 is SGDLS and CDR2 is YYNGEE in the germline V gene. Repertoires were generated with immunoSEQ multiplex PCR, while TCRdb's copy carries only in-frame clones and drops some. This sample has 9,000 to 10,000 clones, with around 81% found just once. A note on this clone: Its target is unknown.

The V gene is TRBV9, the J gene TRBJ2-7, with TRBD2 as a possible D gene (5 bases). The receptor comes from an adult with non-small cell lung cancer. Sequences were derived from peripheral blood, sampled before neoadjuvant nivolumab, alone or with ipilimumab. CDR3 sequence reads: CASSVGHERSSYEQYF. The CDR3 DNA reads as TGTGCCAGCAGCGTAGGACATGAGCGGTCCTCCTACGAGCAGTACTTC.